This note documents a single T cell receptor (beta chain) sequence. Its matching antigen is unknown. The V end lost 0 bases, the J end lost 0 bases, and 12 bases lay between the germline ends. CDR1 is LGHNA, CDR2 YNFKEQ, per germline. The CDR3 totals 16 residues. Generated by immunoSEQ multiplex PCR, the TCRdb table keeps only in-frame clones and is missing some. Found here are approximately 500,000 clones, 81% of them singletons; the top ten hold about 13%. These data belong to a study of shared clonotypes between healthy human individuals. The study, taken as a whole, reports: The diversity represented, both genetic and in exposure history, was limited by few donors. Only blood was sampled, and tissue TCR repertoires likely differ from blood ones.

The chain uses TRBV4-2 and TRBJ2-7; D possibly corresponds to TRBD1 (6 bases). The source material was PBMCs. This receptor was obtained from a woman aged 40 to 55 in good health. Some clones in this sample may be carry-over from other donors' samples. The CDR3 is CASSQDDRSSSYEQYF. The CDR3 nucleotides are TGTGCCAGCAGCCAAGATGACAGGTCGAGCTCCTACGAGCAGTACTTC.